The following is a T cell receptor (beta chain) sequence with its context. Its recognized antigen is unknown. No base-level quality is on record; no much larger clone is a single base apart. The sample comes from a study of cytomegalovirus exposure and HLA in healthy donors (dated by TCRdb to about 2017). In terms of the full investigation: An earlier analysis of several hundred of the donors reported 250 to 300 Gb of sequence data and some 120 million unique TCR beta sequences from about 200 million T cells. The study aimed to test whether signatures of past pathogen exposure could be identified by cataloging public T cell receptors. HLA typing covered class I and class II loci at four-digit resolution. Besides the first cohort of some 670 subjects, a separate validation cohort made up of roughly 120 different subjects was used. The genetic ancestry cluster associated with self-reported Caucasian donors included approximately 85% of the roughly 380 genotyped donors. A later genetic analysis used genome-wide SNP genotypes for about 60% of the roughly 700 donors, treating that subset as a discovery cohort. Approximately 300 gigabases of sequencing data and around 88 million unique TCR sequences made up an early release that covered over 550 HLA-typed donors. The number of typed donors differed by locus: roughly 620-630 for A, B, C, DRB1 and DQB1; 500 to 550 for DQA1; roughly 600 for DPA1; and roughly 490 for DPB1. The study used immunosequencing to profile the T cell repertoires of several hundred subjects and linked those repertoires to cytomegalovirus serostatus. An earlier analysis of several hundred of the donors applied high-throughput TCR beta sequencing to assess whether each TCR beta V gene segment acted as functional or pseudogenic. Rather than drawing on any new phenotypic data, the later analysis identified candidate immune exposures from TCR beta sequences and the way those sequences occurred across donors. Donor age, sex, ethnicity and CMV serostatus were compiled alongside the repertoire data. Five DR-DQ haplotypes were handled as single units for association and clustering because linkage in the cohort was strong. To study patterns of TCR occurrence, a later analysis re-analyzed previously published TCR beta repertoires from hundreds of donors and added high-resolution HLA genotyping. Across some 400 genotyped donors of the cohort, an average of approximately 240,000 unique TCR beta nucleotide sequences per donor were sequenced, and roughly 17% of those sequences were non-productive. High-throughput TCR immunosequencing, statistical association of individual TCRs with disease status, and machine learning were combined to predict cytomegalovirus infection status. All discovery cohort repertoires had been generated on a single sequencing platform.

Counted from cysteine to phenylalanine, this CDR3 has 13 amino acids. The only DNA kept is the CDR3, 39 bases in frame from the first base. CDR1 SSHAT and CDR2 FNYEAQ were looked up in the germline V gene (reference sequence). V is cut by 2 bases and J by 10 bases, and the space between the germline ends is 12 bases. In total, around 600 healthy bone marrow donors made up the cohort. All cohort members were sampled while nominally healthy, although unrecorded immune exposures were likely present. The donor was CMV seropositive and belonged to the group of a few hundred seropositive cohort members. Every donor gave a peripheral blood sample, and the peripheral blood mononuclear cells from that sample were used for TCR beta sequencing. The Qiagen DNeasy Blood Extraction Kit was used to extract genomic DNA from the blood cell samples. What the research found in general, with its limitations: An association between a missense DCLRE1C variant and V-gene and J-gene trimming of TCR beta chains was found in a later genetic analysis and replicated in an independent cohort. Correlated functional status among segregating V segments might be attributable to linkage disequilibrium, but an unknown experimental factor could not be ruled out. The authors suggested that the approach could potentially be extended to other disease states and immunological phenotypes. In a later analysis, several top co-occurrence clusters were reported to appear linked to parvovirus B19, influenza, CMV and Epstein-Barr virus. In a later analysis, most CMV-associated TCR beta chains were found to appear HLA-restricted, with HLA associations seemingly driven largely by CMV exposure. In an earlier analysis of roughly 500 of the donors, most TCR beta V segments appeared in productive rearrangements about 87% or about 30% of the time, broadly matching IMGT annotations. A later analysis found that TCR association rates varied across HLA loci, with DRB1 alleles showing the most associated TCRs and HLA-C alleles the fewest. When HLA alleles, especially DR and DQ, strongly co-occurred, TCR associations were difficult to assign to individual alleles. In a later analysis, 16,951 TCR beta sequences were associated with specific HLA alleles at a false discovery rate of 0.05. Because HLA typing was missing for some donors at each locus, association tests included only the typed subset. In a later analysis, HLA-associated TCR beta chains showed more clonal expansion and lower generation probabilities than non-associated chains that were equally common. Some IMGT-functional V segments, including TRBV6-2 and TRBV6-3, could not be distinguished by the 87-base-pair reads and were therefore excluded. This cohort had only TCR beta chains sequenced, and the lack of alpha or paired-chain data limited which features could be detected. For the cohort, immune exposure information was limited to CMV serostatus. In the study, around 150 TCR beta chains were listed as associated with cytomegalovirus. Most TCR sequences were seen in very few donors, while some public TCRs were found in many individuals. In both the original and validation cohorts, the classifier was reported to diagnose cytomegalovirus status with high specificity and sensitivity. The sequencing pipeline was judged likely to have produced a cluster of highly shared sequence variants as a technical artifact. Sequencing depth was assumed to be roughly uniform across donors in the presence/absence analyses, though that assumption may not hold. A later genetic analysis reported fewer N-insertions in productive TCRs among donors in an Asian-associated ancestry cluster than the roughly 620-donor mean. In vitro tests confirmed that a few of the cytomegalovirus-associated TCR beta chains recognize cytomegalovirus antigens. A further reported finding was that TCR beta sequences accurately predicted the HLA-A and HLA-B alleles for most subjects in the first cohort. Because counts were too low, roughly 18 rarely observed V segments, including chromosome 9 orphons, were left out of the earlier analysis of several hundred of the donors.

The library came from the immunoSEQ multiplex PCR assay. For the multiplex PCR, a mixture combining 60 forward primers for TCR Vbeta segments and 13 reverse primers for TCR Jbeta segments was used. Amplification of the CDR3 region of rearranged TCR beta genes was performed with a multiplex PCR assay on genomic DNA. On the Illumina HiSeq System, the amplified TCR beta libraries were sequenced as 87-base-pair reads. The authors' pipeline ran thus. A later analysis tallied tens of millions of unique TCR beta chains across the roughly 610 repertoires, and some 10 million of those chains were shared by two or more donors. A nearest-neighbor algorithm error-corrected the raw reads and collapsed the reads into unique sequences, merging closely related sequences to remove PCR and sequencing errors. V, D and J gene segments were assigned by aligning CDR3 sequences to IMGT reference sequences. For a sequence to be retained, a match of at least six nucleotides to both a V gene segment and a J gene segment was required. Rearrangements were called productive when the CDR3 lacked stop codons and stayed in frame with V and J; all others were non-productive. CDR3 was defined according to IMGT convention as the region running from the second conserved V-encoded cysteine to the conserved J-encoded phenylalanine. Sequences without an unambiguous match to a single V gene segment were excluded from the earlier analysis of 450 to 650 of the donors. In an earlier analysis of several hundred of the donors, V segments were called functional above 56.7% productive rearrangements and were called segregating when the between-donor standard deviation exceeded 5%. A statistical classification framework was built to diagnose cytomegalovirus status from the catalog of TCR beta chain sequences. In a later analysis, V and J genes were assigned by comparing TCR nucleotide sequences against IMGT/GENE-DB human TR gene sequences. In a later analysis, CDR3 sequences and most-parsimonious VDJ recombination scenarios were assigned using the TCRdist pipeline. In a later analysis, each TCR beta chain was defined by its CDR3 amino acid sequence together with its V-gene family, and reads lacking a unique V-gene family were excluded. A later analysis removed 600 or so highly shared, low-generation-probability nucleotide sequences to deal with suspected cross-contamination and a sequencing artifact. For each public chain, a later analysis derived a clonal expansion index from normalized ranks of inferred template counts within each repertoire. In a later analysis, generation probabilities were computed with a VDJ recombination model fitted to out-of-frame rearrangements, and the resulting probabilities were checked against IGoR. In a later analysis, TCR-TCR, TCR-HLA and TCR-CMV co-occurrence was scored with hypergeometric tests, and a repertoire-size bias correction was applied to TCR pairs. To estimate false discovery rates, a later analysis permuted the HLA or CMV assignments 20 times. In a later analysis, co-occurring TCRs were grouped using DBSCAN, with TCRdist sequence similarity added in when clustering inside HLA-allele-positive subsets. Co-occurrence clustering excluded repertoires with fewer than 30,000 or more than 120,000 public chains, plus five with anomalous nucleotide sharing. In TCRdb, the immuneACCESS table is reduced to in-frame sequences with V and J assigned. These tables do not hold every clone; where another copy was compared, an unresolved V gene accounts for under half, and the others remain unexplained. The DNA was the basis for D and trimming; V, J and clone size are from that table. The sample data list approximately 120,000 clones, and over 70% of these were observed just once. The ten largest clones add up to roughly 4% of the sample.

Sequencing used PBMCs. The receptor comes from a man younger than 35 in good health and CMV-seropositive. The rearrangement combines TRBV7-7 with TRBJ2-1, and TRBD2 may be the D gene, going by 6 matching bases. The CDR3 region has the sequence CASSLPSRGEQFF. The DNA sequence is as follows: TGTGCCAGCAGCTTACCGTCACGGGGGGAGCAGTTCTTC.